This entry concerns a single T cell receptor (beta chain). As yet, its antigen is unknown. This may come from a read error, since a much larger clone is one base off. The sample originates from a study of tumor-infiltrating lymphocytes in primary liver carcinoma. Study at large: The tumors, T1-T3 N0M0 lesions, were roughly 4 to 11 cm across. Overall study findings and caveats: The study found a significantly higher top-250-clone fraction in tumors than in blood (p = 0.039).

Germline CDR1 reads LGHNA; CDR2 reads YNFKEQ. This CDR3 is built from 13 residues. Total RNA amounting to roughly 450 ng was the source from which TCR beta cDNA was made with a constant-region primer. Three-round nested multiplex PCR performed with slightly modified ARM-PCR produced the TCR beta libraries. Two initial PCR rounds of 10 to 11 cycles each paired TRBV1-TRBV30 forward primers with a C-beta reverse primer. TCRdb reanalysed the multiplex PCR reads using MiXCR and keeps one entry per CDR3 protein. Among 300,000 to 400,000 distinct CDR3 sequences listed, about 60% were seen once. The source of the blood RNA was unsorted whole blood, and germline DNA was extracted as well. What was collected before surgery was 3.5 to 5 milliliters of peripheral blood.

The V call is TRBV4-2, the J call TRBJ1-4; D uncertain. The source of this sequence is a man in his forties with primary liver carcinoma and hepatitis B virus infection. Sample: peripheral blood. The CDR3 loop is CTSSRSGQEKLFF. The CDR3, as DNA: TGTACCAGCAGCCGGTCGGGTCAGGAAAAACTGTTTTTT.